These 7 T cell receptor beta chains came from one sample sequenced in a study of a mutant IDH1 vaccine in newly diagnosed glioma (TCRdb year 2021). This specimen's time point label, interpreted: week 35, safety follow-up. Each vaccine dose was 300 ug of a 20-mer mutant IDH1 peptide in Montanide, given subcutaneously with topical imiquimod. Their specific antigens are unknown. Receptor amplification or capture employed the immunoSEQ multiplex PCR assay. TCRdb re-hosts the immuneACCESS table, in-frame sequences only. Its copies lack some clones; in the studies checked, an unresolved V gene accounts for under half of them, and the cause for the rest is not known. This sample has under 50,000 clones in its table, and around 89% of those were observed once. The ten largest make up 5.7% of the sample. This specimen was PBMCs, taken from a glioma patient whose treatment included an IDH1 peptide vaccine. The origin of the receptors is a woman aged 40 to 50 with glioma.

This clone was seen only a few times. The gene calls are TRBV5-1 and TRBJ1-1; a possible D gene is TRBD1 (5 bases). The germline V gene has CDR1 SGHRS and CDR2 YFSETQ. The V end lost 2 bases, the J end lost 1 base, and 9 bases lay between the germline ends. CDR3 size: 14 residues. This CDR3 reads CASSFRVPNTEAFF. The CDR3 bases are TGCGCCAGCAGCTTCAGGGTTCCGAACACTGAAGCTTTCTTT.

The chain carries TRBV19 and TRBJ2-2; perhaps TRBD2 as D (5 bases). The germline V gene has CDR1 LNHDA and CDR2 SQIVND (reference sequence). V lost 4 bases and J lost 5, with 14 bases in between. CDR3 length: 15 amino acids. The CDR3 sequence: CASSRAGMRTGELFF. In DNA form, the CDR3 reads TGTGCCAGTAGTAGGGCGGGTATGAGGACCGGGGAGCTGTTTTTT.

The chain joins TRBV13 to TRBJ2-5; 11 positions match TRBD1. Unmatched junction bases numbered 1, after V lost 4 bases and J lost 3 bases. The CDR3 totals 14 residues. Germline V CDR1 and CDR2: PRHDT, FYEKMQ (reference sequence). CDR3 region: CASSWTGGKETQYF. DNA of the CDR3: TGTGCCAGCAGCTGGACAGGGGGCAAAGAGACCCAGTACTTC.

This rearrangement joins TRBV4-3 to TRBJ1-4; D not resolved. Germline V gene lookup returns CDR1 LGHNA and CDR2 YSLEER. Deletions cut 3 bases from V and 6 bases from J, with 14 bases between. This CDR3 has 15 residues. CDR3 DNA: TGCGCCAGCAGCCAGAGCAGAGGGCGCGATGAAAAACTGTTTTTT. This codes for CASSQSRGRDEKLFF.

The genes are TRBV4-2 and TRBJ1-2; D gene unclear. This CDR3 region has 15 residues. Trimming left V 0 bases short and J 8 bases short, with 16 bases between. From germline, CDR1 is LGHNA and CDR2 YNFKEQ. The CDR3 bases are TGTGCCAGCAGCCAAGATATCCGGGCAAGTCGGGGCTACACCTTC. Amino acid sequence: CASSQDIRASRGYTF.

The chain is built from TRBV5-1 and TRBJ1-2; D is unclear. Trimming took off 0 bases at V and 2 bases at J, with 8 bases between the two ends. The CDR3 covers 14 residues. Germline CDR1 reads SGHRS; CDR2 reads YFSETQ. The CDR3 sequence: CASSLVAVNYGYTF. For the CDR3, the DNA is TGCGCCAGCAGCTTGGTCGCAGTCAACTATGGCTACACCTTC.

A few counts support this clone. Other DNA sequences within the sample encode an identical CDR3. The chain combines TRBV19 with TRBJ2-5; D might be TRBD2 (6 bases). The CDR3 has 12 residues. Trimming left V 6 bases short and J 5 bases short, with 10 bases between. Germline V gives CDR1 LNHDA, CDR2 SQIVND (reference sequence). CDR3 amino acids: CASRQAGETQYF. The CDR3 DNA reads TGTGCCAGTAGACAGGCGGGGGAGACCCAGTACTTC.